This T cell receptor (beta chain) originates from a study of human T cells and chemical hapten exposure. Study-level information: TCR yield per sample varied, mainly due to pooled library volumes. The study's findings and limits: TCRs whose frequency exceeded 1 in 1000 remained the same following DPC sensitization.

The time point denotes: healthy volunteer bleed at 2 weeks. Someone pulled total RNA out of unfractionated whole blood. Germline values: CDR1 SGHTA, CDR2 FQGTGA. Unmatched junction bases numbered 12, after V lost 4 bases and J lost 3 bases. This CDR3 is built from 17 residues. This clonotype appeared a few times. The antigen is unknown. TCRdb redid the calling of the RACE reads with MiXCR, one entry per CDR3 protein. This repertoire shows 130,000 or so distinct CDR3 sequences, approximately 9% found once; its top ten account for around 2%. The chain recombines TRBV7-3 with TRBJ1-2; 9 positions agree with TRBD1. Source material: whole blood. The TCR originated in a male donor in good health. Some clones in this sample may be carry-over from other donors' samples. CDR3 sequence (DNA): TGTGCCAGCAGCTCCCAACCGGGACAGGGCCCTCACTATGGCTACACCTTC. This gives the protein CASSSQPGQGPHYGYTF. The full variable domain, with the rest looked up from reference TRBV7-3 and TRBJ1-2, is GAGVSQTPSNKVTEKGKYVELRCDPISGHTALYWYRQSLGQGPEFLIYFQGTGAADDSGLPNDRFFAVRPEGSVSTLKIQRTERGDSAVYLCASSSQPGQGPHYGYTFGSGTRLTVV.